This TCR beta chain was identified in a study of beta chain features in type 1 diabetes. Study observations and caveats: Moderate yet significant TCRB CDR3 shortening was seen in Type 1 diabetes patients in all four CD4+ subsets.

As concerns this clone: Its cognate antigen is unknown.

The CDR3 runs 11 residues. The V gene's germline CDR1 is MDHEN and CDR2 SYDVKM. Trimming took 3 bases from V and 7 from J, leaving 6 bases between them. Reverse transcription of all isolated RNA meant that expressed TCRB transcripts were sequenced. The method was immunoSEQ multiplex PCR; TCRdb's version includes in-frame clones alone and lacks a portion of them. The table includes roughly 140,000 clones, 10% to 13% detected once. V is TRBV28 and J is TRBJ2-5; D perhaps matches TRBD1 (6 bases). What was sequenced was central memory CD4+ T cells from blood. This clonotype originated in a man aged 25-45 years with type 1 diabetes. The CDR3 loop is CASSLTGTQYF. In DNA form, the CDR3 reads TGTGCCAGCAGTTTGACAGGGACCCAGTACTTC.